This T cell receptor beta chain was sequenced for a study of naive and memory T cell subsets. Findings and limits, study-wide: Clonotypes here are unpaired alpha or beta chain sequences. In CD4 and CD8 cells, diversity dropped from naive through EMRA. Findings for naive and memory subsets could not be checked against ground truth.

Four subsets defined by CD45RA and CD27 were sorted after CD3, CD4, CD8 and live/dead staining. Both TRBC1 and TRBC2 were covered by a beta constant-region primer of two equimolar oligonucleotides. Four rounds of PCR amplified the ligated cDNA using nested alpha and beta constant-region primers plus SP2. TCRdb fed the UMI-ligation and nested PCR reads into MiXCR, producing one record per CDR3 protein. Among more than 100,000 distinct CDR3 sequences, over 30% were seen once, and the ten largest hold approximately 0.9%. The table lists this clonotype with a few counts. Its antigen is as yet unknown. Input material: central memory CD4+ T cells from blood. The TCR sequence derives from a human donor in good health.

Here the CDR3 DNA reads TGTGCCAGCAGCTACGACTTGCAGCAGTTCTTC. It encodes CASSYDLQQFF. The V gene is TRBV6-6, the J gene TRBJ2-1; D unclear. Germline loops: CDR1 MNHNY, CDR2 SVGAGI (reference sequence). This CDR3 spans 11 amino acids. Trimming removed 6 bases from V and 11 bases from J, with 11 bases in between.